This TCR beta chain derives from a study of blood T cell repertoires in COVID-19. Study details: Specimens from acute and convalescent COVID-19 originated in the United States, Italy and Spain. The analysed material was cDNA or gDNA that came from T cells, B-cell-depleted T cells, or PBMCs.

Recruited during active infection, patients (from Seattle) were subsequently followed longitudinally. In the study's own analysis: Amplification of reference gene primers was used by the study to estimate nucleated cell counts. Sequencing was performed with immunoSEQ multiplex PCR; in TCRdb, only in-frame clones are kept and a portion is missing. That table gives V, J and clone size, and the DNA gave D and trimming. The sample yields more than 300,000 clones, about 87% seen once. The sequencing input was peripheral blood. This clonotype was obtained from a woman aged 25-40 years with COVID-19, enrolled during active disease.

The CDR3 DNA is TGTGCCAGCAGCTTGAAGGGAGGATGGGCCAACGTCCTGACTTTC. This translates into CASSLKGGWANVLTF. The chain carries TRBV5-4 and TRBJ2-6, with a possible D match to TRBD2 (6 bases). V was shortened by 1 base and J by 5 bases, with 10 bases between the two germline ends. The CDR3 is 15 residues long. The V gene's germline CDR1 is SGHNT and CDR2 YYREEE (reference sequence).